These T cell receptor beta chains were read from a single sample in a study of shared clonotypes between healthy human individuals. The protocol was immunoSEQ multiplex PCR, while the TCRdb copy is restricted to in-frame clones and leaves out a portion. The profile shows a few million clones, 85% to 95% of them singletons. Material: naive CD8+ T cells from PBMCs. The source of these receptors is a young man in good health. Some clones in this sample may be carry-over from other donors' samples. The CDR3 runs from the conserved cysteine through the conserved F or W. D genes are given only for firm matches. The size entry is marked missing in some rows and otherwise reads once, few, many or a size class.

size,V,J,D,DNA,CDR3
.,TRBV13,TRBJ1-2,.,TGTGCCAGCAGCTTAGGCCTACAGCCTAACTATGGCTACACCTTC,CASSLGLQPNYGYTF
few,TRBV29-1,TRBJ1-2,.,TGCAGCGTTGTTACGGGAGAAGGGATCTATGGCTACACCTTC,CSVVTGEGIYGYTF
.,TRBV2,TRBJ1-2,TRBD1,TGTGCCAGCAGTGAAGTACAGGGGACTAACTATGGCTACACCTTC,CASSEVQGTNYGYTF
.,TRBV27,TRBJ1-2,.,TGTGCCAGCAGTTCCCTCAGCGGGCTTCAGTATGGCTACACCTTC,CASSSLSGLQYGYTF
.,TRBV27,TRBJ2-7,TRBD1,TGTGCCAGCAGTTTATCAAGGACAGGGCGTCCCTACGAGCAGTACTTC,CASSLSRTGRPYEQYF
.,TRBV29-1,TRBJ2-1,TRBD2,TGCAGCGCCGTAGCGGGGGGACACTACAATGAGCAGTTCTTC,CSAVAGGHYNEQFF
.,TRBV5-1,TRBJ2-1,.,TGCGCCAGCAGCTTGTCCGTCGGGCGTGAGGGGTACAATGAGCAGTTCTTC,CASSLSVGREGYNEQFF
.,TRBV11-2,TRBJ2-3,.,TGTGCCAGCAGCTTAGCTTGGGGGCACACAGATACGCAGTATTTT,CASSLAWGHTDTQYF
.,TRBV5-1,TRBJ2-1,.,TGCGCCAGCAGCTTGACTGACAATGAGCAGTTCTTC,CASSLTDNEQFF
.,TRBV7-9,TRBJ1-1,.,TGTGCCACCCGCCCCGACCAGGGGTACACTGAAGCTTTCTTT,CATRPDQGYTEAFF
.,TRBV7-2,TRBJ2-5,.,TGTGCCAGCAGCTTGGACCTCCTTTTGGTGACCCAGTACTTC,CASSLDLLLVTQYF
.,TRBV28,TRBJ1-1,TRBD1,TGTGCCAGCAGTTTACCGGGACAGGGGGCTGAAGCTTTCTTT,CASSLPGQGAEAFF
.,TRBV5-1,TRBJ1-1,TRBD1,TGCGCCAGCAGTTGGACAGGGGACACTGAAGCTTTCTTT,CASSWTGDTEAFF